This TCR beta chain appears in the sequencing data of a study of blood T cell repertoires in COVID-19. The overall study: PBMCs, B-cell-depleted T cells, or T cells were the source of the cDNA or gDNA that made up the material.

Produced via immunoSEQ multiplex PCR; TCRdb's table is partial and in-frame only. Of 200,000 to 250,000 clones detected, 85% to 90% appear once; the ten largest clones hold over 0.95%. Participant ages covered about 18 to 89 years across around 22 US areas. Participant reports of clinical history set cohort assignment. Recovery meant two consecutive negative NP/OP PCR tests, professional clearance, or resolved symptoms. Trimming left V 5 bases short and J 4 bases short, with 23 bases between. The germline V gene has CDR1 MNHEY and CDR2 SVGEGT. The CDR3 spans 17 residues. What was sequenced was PBMCs or T cells enriched from blood (not recorded which). This chain joins TRBV6-2 or TRBV6-3 and TRBJ1-2, with D possibly matching TRBD1 (5 bases). The receptor's source is a man aged 25-45 years who had recovered from COVID-19. This CDR3 is CASSDHILGQSAYGYTF. In nucleotides, the CDR3 is TGTGCCAGCAGTGATCACATTCTGGGGCAGAGCGCCTATGGCTACACCTTC.